Listed below are T cell receptor beta chains from one sample, sequenced in a study of cytomegalovirus exposure and HLA in healthy donors. Sequencing used immunoSEQ multiplex PCR; TCRdb keeps in-frame clones, though not all of them. This table holds about 190,000 clones, 79% found once. The sample consisted of PBMCs. The source of these receptors is a woman between 18 and 29 years old in good health and CMV-seronegative. Each CDR3 is given with its conserved first and last residue. The D gene is left open where the match is weak. Not every row has a clone size; where given, it reads once, few, many or a size class.

>TRBJ2-3|TRBV30|NA|TRBD2
TGTGCCTGGAGGGACGGGAGGGGCACAGATACGCAGTATTTT
CAWRDGRGTDTQYF
>TRBJ2-7|TRBV14|NA|TRBD1
TGTGCCAGCAGCCTGCAGGGACAGGGGACTAGAAAGTACTTC
CASSLQGQGTRKYF
>TRBJ1-5|TRBV7-2|NA|TRBD1
TGTGCCAGCAGCTTATCCCAAGGACAGGGCAATCAGCCCCAGCATTTT
CASSLSQGQGNQPQHF
>TRBJ2-1|TRBV19|NA|TRBD2
TGTGCCAGTAGTATTTTGGGAAGCGGGATACTCTCCTACAATGAGCAGTTCTTC
CASSILGSGILSYNEQFF
>TRBJ1-1|TRBV4-3|NA|NA
TGCGCCAGCAGTCGCCTAACCCCTAATGAAGCTTTCTTT
CASSRLTPNEAFF
>TRBJ1-5|TRBV5-8|NA|TRBD1
TGTGCCAGCAGCTCCGGACAGGTTAGGAATCAGCCCCAGCATTTT
CASSSGQVRNQPQHF
>TRBJ1-1|TRBV5-6|NA|TRBD1
TGTGCCAGCAGCACCATTGGGACAGCGAACACTGAAGCTTTCTTT
CASSTIGTANTEAFF
>TRBJ1-4|TRBV6-5|NA|NA
TGTGCCAGCAGAAGGGGGACCCTTTTTAATGAAAAACTGTTTTTT
CASRRGTLFNEKLFF
>TRBJ2-1|TRBV5-1|NA|TRBD1
TGCGCCAGCAGCACTCCAGCTCACGGGACAGGGGTTTACAATGAGCAGTTCTTC
CASSTPAHGTGVYNEQFF
>TRBJ1-5|TRBV4-2|NA|NA
TGTGCCAGCAGCCAAGTCGCGGAGGATCAGCCCCAGCATTTT
CASSQVAEDQPQHF
>TRBJ2-7|TRBV7-9|NA|TRBD1
TGTGCCAGCAGCGACCGGACAGGGCGCTACGAGCAGTACTTC
CASSDRTGRYEQYF
>TRBJ2-7|TRBV6-1|NA|NA
TGTGCCAGCAGAGAATCGGGAGAAGTCCACGAGCAGTACTTC
CASRESGEVHEQYF
>TRBJ2-6|TRBV28|few|NA
TGTGCCAGCAAGCTAGACTCTGGGGCCAACGTCCTGACTTTC
CASKLDSGANVLTF
>TRBJ2-7|TRBV5-6|NA|TRBD1
TGTGCCAGCAGCTGGGACAGAAACTACGAGCAGTACTTC
CASSWDRNYEQYF
>TRBJ2-2|TRBV4-1|NA|NA
TGCGCCAGCAGCCGGGGGCCTGGGGAGTTCGGGGAGCTGTTTTTT
CASSRGPGEFGELFF
>TRBJ2-7|TRBV9|once|NA
TGTGCCAGCACCCTAGGGCCCGGGAGAGTCTACGAGCAGTACTTC
CASTLGPGRVYEQYF
>TRBJ1-1|TRBV2|few|NA
TGTGCCAGCAGGTTCGGTCCGCGTGAAGCTTTCTTT
CASRFGPREAFF
>TRBJ2-3|TRBV5-6|NA|NA
TGTGCCAGCAGCTTTGGAACAGGGATGTCAGATACGCAGTATTTT
CASSFGTGMSDTQYF
>TRBJ2-3|TRBV6-5|once|TRBD1
TGTGCCAGCAGTTACTCCGGGACAGGGCAAGGAGATACGCAGTATTTT
CASSYSGTGQGDTQYF